This T cell receptor (beta chain) came from a study of T-cell reconstitution after alpha-beta-depleted transplantation in children. Study conclusions and caveats: Alpha-beta T cells present about two months after transplant were reported to originate from several hundred expanded graft clones. Once a year had passed after transplant, T-cell counts and diversity came mostly from newly produced T cells.

A TCRbeta library incorporating unique molecular identifiers was prepared. TCRdb re-analysed the PCR reads in MiXCR, keeping a single row per CDR3 protein. The table lists 600,000 or so distinct CDR3 sequences, 23% of them singletons. Notes on this clonotype: What it binds is not known.

This receptor was obtained from a boy under two years old who had a stem cell transplant for acute myeloid leukemia, so the T cells may come from the graft donor. This specimen consisted of PBMCs, mostly from graft donor cells, obtained 360 days after TCRalphabeta/CD19-depleted stem cell transplant.

The CDR3 sequence is CASSLEGGPKNIQYF. CDR3 bases: TGTGCCAGCAGCTTGGAGGGGGGGCCGAAAAACATTCAGTACTTC. J is TRBJ2-4 and V is TRBV5-5, with TRBD2 as a possible D gene (7 bases). Between the trimmed V and J ends, which lost 0 bases and 4 bases, there was a span of 11 bases. Germline V gene lookup returns CDR1 SGHKS and CDR2 YYEKEE (reference sequence). This CDR3 has 15 amino acids.